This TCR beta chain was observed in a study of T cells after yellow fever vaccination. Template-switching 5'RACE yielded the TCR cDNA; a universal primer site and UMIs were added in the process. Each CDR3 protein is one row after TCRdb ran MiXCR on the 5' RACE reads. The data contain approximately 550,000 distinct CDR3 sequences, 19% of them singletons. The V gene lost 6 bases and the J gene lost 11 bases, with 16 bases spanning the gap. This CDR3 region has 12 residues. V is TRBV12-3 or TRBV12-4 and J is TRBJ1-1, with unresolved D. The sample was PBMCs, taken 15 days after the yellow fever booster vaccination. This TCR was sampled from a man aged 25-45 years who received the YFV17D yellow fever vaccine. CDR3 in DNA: TGTGCCAGCAGCCGTTATACTGGGGATGCTTTCTTT. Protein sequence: CASSRYTGDAFF.